Listed below are T cell receptor beta chains from one sample, sequenced in a study of T cell responses to AZD1222 COVID-19 vaccine. Using immunoSEQ multiplex PCR, the repertoire was profiled, and TCRdb retains in-frame clones only, with some absent. The sample lists some 130,000 clones; roughly nine tenths were seen once. Here the sequenced sample was peripheral blood, taken on day 0 of AZD1222 vaccination. The receptors come from an adult in good health. Both conserved end residues are part of each CDR3. The D gene is left open where the match is weak. Part of the rows lack a size; the others show once, few, many or a class for expanded clones.

J | D | size | V | CDR3 | DNA
TRBJ1-6 | . | . | TRBV5-8 | CATNGRTNSPLHF | TGTGCCACCAATGGGCGGACCAATTCACCCCTCCACTTT
TRBJ2-1 | TRBD2 | . | TRBV19 | CASSRSPRLAESYNEQFF | TGTGCCAGTAGTCGTAGCCCACGACTAGCCGAGTCCTACAATGAGCAGTTCTTC
TRBJ1-4 | . | . | TRBV15 | CATSRDDPNRATNEKLFF | TGTGCCACCAGCAGAGATGACCCTAATCGTGCAACTAATGAAAAACTGTTTTTT
TRBJ2-7 | . | . | TRBV6-2/TRBV6-3 | CASSYGSGTATYEQYF | TGTGCCAGCAGTTACGGATCTGGGACGGCGACCTACGAGCAGTACTTC
TRBJ2-3 | . | . | TRBV5-1 | CASSLGATDTQYF | TGCGCCAGCAGCCTCGGGGCCACAGATACGCAGTATTTT
TRBJ2-2 | . | . | TRBV30 | CASWTQGLLTGELFF | TGTGCCTCCTGGACCCAAGGATTATTGACCGGGGAGCTGTTTTTT
TRBJ1-5 | . | . | TRBV6-2/TRBV6-3 | CASSPRGQPQHF | TGTGCCAGCAGTCCCCGGGGACAGCCCCAGCATTTT
TRBJ2-1 | TRBD1 | . | TRBV3-1/TRBV3-2 | CASSRGQGAINEQFF | TGTGCCAGCAGCCGCGGACAGGGGGCGATCAATGAGCAGTTCTTC
TRBJ2-2 | . | . | TRBV25-1 | CASSDNVQGNTGELFF | TGTGCCAGCAGTGACAACGTTCAAGGGAACACCGGGGAGCTGTTTTTT
TRBJ2-1 | . | . | TRBV7-3 | CASSRDSHNEQFF | TGTGCCAGCAGCCGCGACAGTCACAATGAGCAGTTCTTC
TRBJ2-7 | . | . | TRBV5-1 | CASSLPSYEQYF | TGCGCCAGCAGCTTGCCCTCCTACGAGCAGTACTTC
TRBJ2-1 | TRBD2 | few | TRBV5-1 | CASSMRPGLAGGWDEQFF | TGCGCCAGCAGCATGAGACCGGGACTAGCGGGGGGTTGGGATGAGCAGTTCTTC
TRBJ1-2 | TRBD1 | . | TRBV19 | CASSEDRVNGYTF | TGTGCCAGTAGTGAAGACAGGGTCAATGGCTACACCTTC
TRBJ2-7 | TRBD2 | few | TRBV9 | CASSTGLADGYEQYF | TGTGCCAGCAGCACCGGACTAGCGGACGGGTACGAGCAGTACTTC
TRBJ2-6 | TRBD1 | . | TRBV19 | CASSMGTGGTGANVLTF | TGTGCCAGTAGTATGGGGACAGGGGGGACTGGGGCCAACGTCCTGACTTTC
TRBJ1-1 | . | . | TRBV6-5 | CASSWGLNTEAFF | TGTGCCAGCAGTTGGGGATTGAACACTGAAGCTTTCTTT
TRBJ2-2 | TRBD1 | once | TRBV5-1 | CASRFLTGAGELFF | TGCGCCAGCAGGTTCCTTACAGGGGCCGGGGAGCTGTTTTTT
TRBJ1-2 | . | . | TRBV30 | CAWTQDSGWYGYTF | TGTGCCTGGACCCAGGACAGCGGGTGGTATGGCTACACCTTC
TRBJ2-7 | . | . | TRBV13 | CASSPRGGSEQYF | TGTGCCAGCAGCCCTCGAGGTGGGAGCGAGCAGTACTTC
TRBJ2-3 | . | . | TRBV5-4 | CASSSAGSSTDTQYF | TGTGCCAGCAGCTCCGCGGGGTCAAGCACAGATACGCAGTATTTT
TRBJ2-3 | TRBD2 | . | TRBV11-2 | CASSLLAGGTTDTQYF | TGTGCCAGCAGCTTATTAGCGGGGGGGACCACAGATACGCAGTATTTT
TRBJ1-2 | . | . | TRBV3-1/TRBV3-2 | CASSQVFRVDGYTF | TGTGCCAGCAGCCAAGTGTTCAGGGTAGATGGCTACACCTTC
TRBJ1-2 | . | . | TRBV30 | CARPPVLF | TGTGCCCGCCCCCCGGTACTCTTC
TRBJ2-7 | . | . | TRBV12-3/TRBV12-4 | CASSPPSSRGAYF | TGTGCCAGCAGTCCCCCCAGTTCACGAGGGGCGTACTTC
TRBJ1-3 | . | . | TRBV7-6 | CASSLDSRSSGNTIYF | TGTGCCAGCAGCTTAGATTCGAGGTCCTCTGGAAACACCATATATTTT
TRBJ2-2 | . | . | TRBV27 | CASSLGVTGELFF | TGTGCCAGCAGCCTCGGGGTTACCGGGGAGCTGTTTTTT
TRBJ2-7 | TRBD1 | . | TRBV4-1 | CASSQPVLGQGTYEQYF | TGCGCCAGCAGCCAACCGGTTCTGGGACAGGGGACCTACGAGCAGTACTTC
TRBJ1-2 | . | . | TRBV5-1 | CASKEGRTRSNYGYTF | TGCGCCAGCAAAGAGGGGCGGACACGAAGTAACTATGGCTACACCTTC
TRBJ1-5 | . | . | TRBV20-1 | CSASVRGRQPQHF | TGCAGTGCTAGTGTCCGGGGCCGGCAGCCCCAGCATTTT
TRBJ2-4 | . | few | TRBV4-3 | CASSQVLTKGIQYF | TGCGCCAGCAGCCAAGTGTTAACTAAGGGCATTCAGTACTTC
TRBJ2-5 | . | . | TRBV6-5 | CASTSRTEGETQYF | TGTGCCAGCACGTCGAGGACGGAGGGAGAGACCCAGTACTTC
TRBJ2-5 | TRBD2 | once | TRBV5-1 | CASSLAGAETQYF | TGCGCCAGCAGTCTAGCGGGGGCAGAGACCCAGTACTTC
TRBJ2-7 | TRBD1 | . | TRBV19 | CASSKRQGPYEQYF | TGTGCCAGTAGTAAAAGACAGGGACCCTACGAGCAGTACTTC
TRBJ2-5 | . | . | TRBV19 | CASSMGRYQETQYF | TGTGCCAGTAGTATGGGCAGGTACCAAGAGACCCAGTACTTC
TRBJ1-1 | . | . | TRBV6-5 | CASSYSRGVNTEAFF | TGTGCCAGCAGTTACAGTAGGGGGGTCAACACTGAAGCTTTCTTT
TRBJ2-7 | . | once | TRBV15 | CATSRDRINRQYF | TGTGCCACCAGCAGAGATAGGATCAACCGGCAGTACTTC
TRBJ1-3 | . | . | TRBV3-1/TRBV3-2 | CASSQGGNTIYF | TGTGCCAGCAGCCAAGGGGGAAACACCATATATTTT
TRBJ1-2 | . | . | TRBV5-4 | CASSWGSNYGYTF | TGTGCCAGCAGTTGGGGGTCTAACTATGGCTACACCTTC
TRBJ2-1 | TRBD1 | . | TRBV5-1 | CASSQRQGSYNEQFF | TGCGCCAGCAGCCAAAGACAGGGCTCCTACAATGAGCAGTTCTTC
TRBJ1-5 | . | . | TRBV6-2/TRBV6-3 | CASSTRQYNQPQHF | TGTGCCAGCAGTACTCGACAGTACAATCAGCCCCAGCATTTT
TRBJ2-2 | TRBD2 | . | TRBV19 | CASWGSGGAWTGELFF | TGTGCCAGTTGGGGTAGCGGGGGGGCGTGGACCGGGGAGCTGTTTTTT
TRBJ2-2 | TRBD2 | . | TRBV6-1 | CASSGLAGGDTGELFF | TGTGCCAGCAGTGGACTAGCGGGGGGAGACACCGGGGAGCTGTTTTTT
TRBJ2-5 | TRBD2 | . | TRBV3-1/TRBV3-2 | CASTHEKTSRETQYF | TGTGCCAGCACCCACGAAAAGACTAGCCGGGAGACCCAGTACTTC
TRBJ2-1 | TRBD2 | . | TRBV18 | CASSNKLAGAYNEQFF | TGTGCCAGCTCAAACAAACTAGCGGGGGCCTACAATGAGCAGTTCTTC
TRBJ2-5 | . | . | TRBV3-1/TRBV3-2 | CASSPYYRGRTETQYF | TGTGCCAGCAGCCCTTACTATCGAGGGAGGACGGAGACCCAGTACTTC
TRBJ1-6 | . | . | TRBV4-1 | CASSQEESYNSPLHF | TGCGCCAGCAGCCAAGAGGAGTCCTATAATTCACCCCTCCACTTT
TRBJ1-3 | . | . | TRBV9 | CASSVTSLSGNTIYF | TGTGCCAGCAGCGTAACATCTCTCTCTGGAAACACCATATATTTT
TRBJ1-2 | . | few | TRBV12-3/TRBV12-4 | CASSRGDGYTF | TGTGCCAGCAGTCGCGGGGATGGCTACACCTTC
TRBJ1-2 | . | once | TRBV5-8 | CASNPPGAYWGYTF | TGTGCCAGCAACCCGCCTGGGGCTTATTGGGGCTACACCTTC
TRBJ1-1 | . | . | TRBV7-9 | CASWGIDTEAFF | TGTGCCAGCTGGGGTATAGACACTGAAGCTTTCTTT
TRBJ2-5 | . | . | TRBV6-5 | CASSIPNRETQYF | TGTGCCAGCAGCATACCAAATAGGGAGACCCAGTACTTC
TRBJ1-2 | . | . | TRBV27 | CASSLAGRGDGYTF | TGTGCCAGCAGTTTGGCAGGGAGGGGGGATGGCTACACCTTC
TRBJ1-6 | . | . | TRBV15 | CATSDQNSPLHF | TGTGCCACCAGCGACCAAAATTCACCCCTCCACTTT